This T cell receptor (beta chain) is drawn from a study of blood T cell repertoires in COVID-19. Study overall: Acute and convalescent COVID-19 samples came from the United States, Italy and Spain. PBMCs, B-cell-depleted T cells, or T cells were the source of the cDNA or gDNA that made up the material.

The CDR3 covers 14 residues. The ends lost 4 bases at V and 11 bases at J; junction bases unmatched: 11. CDR1 and CDR2 (germline): MNHEY, SVGAGI. In the study's own analysis: Reference gene primer amplification gave nucleated cell count estimates. Measured with immunoSEQ multiplex PCR; TCRdb has only the in-frame clones, and not every one. The DNA was the basis for D and trimming; V, J and clone size are from that table. The sample shows fewer than 150,000 clones, roughly 88% of them seen only once. V and J are TRBV6-5 and TRBJ1-1; 9 bases align to TRBD1. This receptor was obtained from a human donor in a cohort sampled during active COVID-19. Sequencing used peripheral blood. CDR3 bases: TGTGCCAGCAGTTTCCCGGACAGGGGCGGACAGGCTTTCTTT. This gives the protein CASSFPDRGGQAFF.